This entry features one T cell receptor beta chain sequence. As yet, its antigen is unknown. V lost 7 bases, J lost 3 bases, and 2 bases stayed unmatched. The CDR3 is 13 residues long. Germline-derived CDR1 and CDR2 are MNHEY and SVGAGI. Blood donors of median age about 50 years (range roughly 20-75), 55% of them female, formed the healthy controls. The source of the sample is a study of somatic mutations in cytotoxic T cells in rheumatoid arthritis. About the study: There were some V beta antibody-stained T-cell populations flow-sorted at nearly 100% purity, and these included V beta1+ cells sequenced for TCRB.

Study-wide findings and caveats: Rheumatoid arthritis patients were compared with age-matched healthy controls, and their CD8+ T-cell clonality did not differ significantly. Exceedance of 20% of CD8+ cells by the largest CD8+ clone occurred in about an eighth of the 65 patients.

This table comes from immunoSEQ multiplex PCR, and its TCRdb copy is limited to in-frame clones, with some not included. Seen here are fewer than 13,000 clones, roughly 73% observed once, and the top ten hold 30% to 40%. The chain is built from TRBV6-5 and TRBJ2-2, with TRBD2 matching over 7 bases. The specimen was CD8+ T cells sorted from blood. The TCR originated in a man in his sixties in good health. CDR3 DNA: TGTGCCAGCATCGCGGGAGACACCGGGGAGCTGTTTTTT. It yields the protein CASIAGDTGELFF.